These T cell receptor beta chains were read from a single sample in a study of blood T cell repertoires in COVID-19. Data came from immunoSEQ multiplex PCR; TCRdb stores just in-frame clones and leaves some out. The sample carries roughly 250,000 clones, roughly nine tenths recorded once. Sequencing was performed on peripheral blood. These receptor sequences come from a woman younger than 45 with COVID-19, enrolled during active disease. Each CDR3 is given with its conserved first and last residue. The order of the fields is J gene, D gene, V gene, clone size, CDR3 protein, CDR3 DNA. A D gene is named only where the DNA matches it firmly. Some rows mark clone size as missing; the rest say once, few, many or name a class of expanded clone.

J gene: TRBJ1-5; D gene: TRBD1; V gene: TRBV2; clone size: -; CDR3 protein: CASKGQGALSHQPQHF; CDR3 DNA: TGTGCCAGCAAGGGACAGGGGGCGCTTTCCCATCAGCCCCAGCATTTT
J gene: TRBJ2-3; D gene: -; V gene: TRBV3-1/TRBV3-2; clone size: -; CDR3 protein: CASSYYLAASTDTQYF; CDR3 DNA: TGTGCCAGCAGCTACTACTTAGCGGCTAGCACAGATACGCAGTATTTT
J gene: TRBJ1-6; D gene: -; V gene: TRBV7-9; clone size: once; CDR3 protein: CASSADGSPLHF; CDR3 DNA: TGTGCCAGCAGCGCAGATGGTTCACCCCTCCACTTT
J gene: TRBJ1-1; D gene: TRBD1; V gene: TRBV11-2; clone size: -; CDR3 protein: CASSSPLGQGGNTEAFF; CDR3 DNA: TGTGCCAGCAGCTCCCCCCTCGGACAGGGAGGGAACACTGAAGCTTTCTTT
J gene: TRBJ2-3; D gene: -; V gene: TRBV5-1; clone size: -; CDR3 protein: CASSLIPQGRVTDTQYF; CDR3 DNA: TGCGCCAGCAGCTTGATCCCCCAGGGAAGGGTAACAGATACGCAGTATTTT
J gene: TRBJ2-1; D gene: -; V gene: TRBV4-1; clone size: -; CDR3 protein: CASSQGAVNEQFF; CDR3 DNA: TGCGCCAGCAGCCAAGGGGCAGTCAATGAGCAGTTCTTC
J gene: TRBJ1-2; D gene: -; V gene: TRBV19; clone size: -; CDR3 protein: CASSIDRAHGYTF; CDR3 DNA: TGTGCCAGTAGTATAGACAGGGCCCATGGCTACACCTTC
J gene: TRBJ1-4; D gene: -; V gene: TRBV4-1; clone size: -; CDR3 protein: CASSHFYPSTNEKLFF; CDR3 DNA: TGCGCCAGCAGCCACTTCTACCCCTCAACTAATGAAAAACTGTTTTTT
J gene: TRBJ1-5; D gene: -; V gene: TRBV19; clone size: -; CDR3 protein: CASSEWGRTRLGQPQHF; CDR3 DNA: TGTGCCAGTAGTGAGTGGGGTCGGACACGGTTAGGTCAGCCCCAGCATTTT
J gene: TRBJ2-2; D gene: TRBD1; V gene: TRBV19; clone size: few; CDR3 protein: CASQGVGDTGELFF; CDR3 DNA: TGTGCCAGTCAGGGGGTAGGTGACACCGGGGAGCTGTTTTTT
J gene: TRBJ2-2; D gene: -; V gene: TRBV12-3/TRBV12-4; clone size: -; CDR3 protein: CASSFIAGELFF; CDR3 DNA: TGTGCCAGCAGTTTCATAGCCGGGGAGCTGTTTTTT
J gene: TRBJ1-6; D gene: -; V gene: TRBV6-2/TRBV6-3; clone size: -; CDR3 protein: CASSYPAAGGSNSPLHF; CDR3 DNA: TGTGCCAGCAGTTACCCCGCGGCGGGCGGATCCAATTCACCCCTCCACTTT
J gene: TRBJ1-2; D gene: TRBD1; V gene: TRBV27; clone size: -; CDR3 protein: CASTAGGGGYTF; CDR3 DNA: TGTGCCAGCACAGCAGGGGGCGGGGGCTACACCTTC
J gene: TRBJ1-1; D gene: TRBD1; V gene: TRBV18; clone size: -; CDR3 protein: CASSPHGTVTEAFF; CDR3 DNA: TGTGCCAGCTCACCACATGGGACAGTCACTGAAGCTTTCTTT
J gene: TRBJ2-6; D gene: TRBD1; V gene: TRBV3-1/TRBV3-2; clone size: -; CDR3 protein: CASSHKTGQASSGANVLTF; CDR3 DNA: TGTGCCAGCAGCCACAAGACAGGACAGGCTTCCTCTGGGGCCAACGTCCTGACTTTC
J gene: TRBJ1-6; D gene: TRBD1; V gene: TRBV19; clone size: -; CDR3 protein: CASSTPPRGPEAYNSPLHF; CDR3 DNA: TGTGCCAGTAGTACCCCCCCTAGGGGGCCGGAAGCCTATAATTCACCCCTCCACTTT
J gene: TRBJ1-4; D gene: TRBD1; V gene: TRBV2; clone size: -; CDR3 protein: CASTGTGVMGGEKLFF; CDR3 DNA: TGTGCCAGCACCGGGACAGGGGTCATGGGGGGTGAAAAACTGTTTTTT
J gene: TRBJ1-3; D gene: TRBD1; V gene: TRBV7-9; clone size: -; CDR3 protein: CASSPQTGWENTIYF; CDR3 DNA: TGTGCCAGCAGCCCGCAGACAGGGTGGGAAAACACCATATATTTT
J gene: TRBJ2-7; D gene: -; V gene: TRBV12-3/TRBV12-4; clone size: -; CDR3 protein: CASSLDTYEQYF; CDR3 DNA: TGTGCCAGCAGTTTAGACACCTACGAGCAGTACTTC
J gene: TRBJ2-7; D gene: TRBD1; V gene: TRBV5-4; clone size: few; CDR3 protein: CASSWGQGGTSTRSGQYF; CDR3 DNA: TGTGCCAGCAGCTGGGGACAGGGGGGCACCTCGACCCGGTCGGGGCAGTACTTC
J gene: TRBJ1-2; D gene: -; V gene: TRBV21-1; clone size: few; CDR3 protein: CALCYGYTF; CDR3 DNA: TGTGCACTCTGTTATGGCTACACCTTC
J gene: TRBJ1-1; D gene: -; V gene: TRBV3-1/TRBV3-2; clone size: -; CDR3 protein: CASSQGLKGEAFF; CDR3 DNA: TGTGCCAGCAGCCAAGGTCTGAAGGGGGAGGCTTTCTTT
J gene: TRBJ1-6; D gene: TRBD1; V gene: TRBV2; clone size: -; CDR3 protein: CASSDGQGNSPLHF; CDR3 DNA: TGTGCCAGCAGTGACGGACAGGGAAATTCACCCCTCCACTTT
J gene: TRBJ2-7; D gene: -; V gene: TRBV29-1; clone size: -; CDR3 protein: CSVILRVSYEQYF; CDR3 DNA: TGCAGCGTTATCCTCAGGGTCTCCTACGAGCAGTACTTC
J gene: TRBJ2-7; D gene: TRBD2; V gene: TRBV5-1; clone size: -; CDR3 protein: CASSFERETSYEQYF; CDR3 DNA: TGCGCCAGCAGCTTTGAGCGGGAGACCTCCTACGAGCAGTACTTC
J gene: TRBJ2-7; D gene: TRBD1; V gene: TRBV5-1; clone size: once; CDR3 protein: CASTALVRGSDEQYF; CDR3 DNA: TGCGCCAGCACCGCTTTGGTCAGGGGGTCAGACGAGCAGTACTTC
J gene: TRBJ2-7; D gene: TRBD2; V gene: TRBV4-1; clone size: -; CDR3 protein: CASSQATSGGSYEQYF; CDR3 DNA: TGCGCCAGCAGCCAGGCAACTAGCGGGGGATCCTACGAGCAGTACTTC
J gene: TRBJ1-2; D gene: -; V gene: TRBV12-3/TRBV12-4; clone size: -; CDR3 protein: CASSPSVEDGYTF; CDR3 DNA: TGTGCCAGCAGTCCCTCCGTGGAGGATGGCTACACCTTC
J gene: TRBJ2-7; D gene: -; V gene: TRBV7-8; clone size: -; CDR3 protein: CASSYPLTEQYF; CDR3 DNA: TGTGCCAGCAGCTACCCATTGACAGAGCAGTACTTC
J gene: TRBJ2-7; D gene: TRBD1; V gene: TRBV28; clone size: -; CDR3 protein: CASSFFPDRASYEQYF; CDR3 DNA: TGTGCCAGCAGTTTTTTCCCGGACAGGGCCTCCTACGAGCAGTACTTC
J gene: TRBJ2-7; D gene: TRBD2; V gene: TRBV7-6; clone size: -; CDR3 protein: CASGAGREYEQYF; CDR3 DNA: TGTGCCAGCGGAGCTGGGCGGGAGTACGAGCAGTACTTC
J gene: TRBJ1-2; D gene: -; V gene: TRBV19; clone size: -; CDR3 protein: CASSTKGGLGPYGYTF; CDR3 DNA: TGTGCCAGTAGTACTAAAGGTGGATTGGGCCCCTATGGCTACACCTTC
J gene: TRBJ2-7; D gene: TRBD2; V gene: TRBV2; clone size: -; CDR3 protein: CARSGTSGFEQYF; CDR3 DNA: TGTGCCAGATCCGGGACTAGCGGGTTCGAGCAGTACTTC
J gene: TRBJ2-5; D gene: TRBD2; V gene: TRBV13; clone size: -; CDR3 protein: CASRMTSGGPYQETQYF; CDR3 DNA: TGTGCCAGCAGAATGACTAGCGGGGGGCCGTACCAAGAGACCCAGTACTTC
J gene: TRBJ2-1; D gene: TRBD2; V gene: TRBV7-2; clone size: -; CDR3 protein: CASSLAPSTSVEQFF; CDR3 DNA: TGTGCCAGCAGCTTAGCCCCGTCGACTAGCGTTGAGCAGTTCTTC
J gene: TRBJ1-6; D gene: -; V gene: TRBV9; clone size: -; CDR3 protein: CASSEGGLGSPLHF; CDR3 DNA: TGTGCCAGCAGCGAGGGGGGGTTGGGATCACCCCTCCACTTT
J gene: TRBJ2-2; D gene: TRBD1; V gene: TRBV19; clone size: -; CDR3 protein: CASMYRGDTGELFF; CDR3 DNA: TGTGCCAGTATGTACAGGGGTGACACCGGGGAGCTGTTTTTT
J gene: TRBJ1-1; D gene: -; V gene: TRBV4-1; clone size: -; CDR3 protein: CASSQRQANTEAFF; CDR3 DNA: TGCGCCAGCAGCCAGAGACAAGCGAACACTGAAGCTTTCTTT
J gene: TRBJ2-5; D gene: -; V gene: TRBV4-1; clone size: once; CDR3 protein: CASSQGTSQETQYF; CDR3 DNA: TGCGCCAGCAGCCAAGGGACAAGTCAAGAGACCCAGTACTTC
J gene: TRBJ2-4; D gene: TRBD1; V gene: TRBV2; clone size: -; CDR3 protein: CASSGGTALAKNIQYF; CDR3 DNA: TGTGCCAGCAGTGGAGGGACAGCCTTAGCCAAAAACATTCAGTACTTC
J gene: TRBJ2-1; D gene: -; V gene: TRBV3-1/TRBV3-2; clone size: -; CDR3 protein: CASSQEGARNEQFF; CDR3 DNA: TGTGCCAGCAGCCAAGAGGGGGCTAGGAATGAGCAGTTCTTC
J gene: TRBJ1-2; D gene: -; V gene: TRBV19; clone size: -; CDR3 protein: CASSTGVANYGYTF; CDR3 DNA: TGTGCCAGTAGTACAGGGGTCGCGAACTATGGCTACACCTTC
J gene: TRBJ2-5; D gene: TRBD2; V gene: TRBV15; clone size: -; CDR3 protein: CATSRERWASGGLGETQYF; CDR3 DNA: TGTGCCACCAGCAGAGAGCGGTGGGCTAGCGGGGGTCTTGGAGAGACCCAGTACTTC
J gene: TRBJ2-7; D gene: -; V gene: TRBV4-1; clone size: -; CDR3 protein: CASSQDVAGYGEQYF; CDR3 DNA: TGCGCCAGCAGCCAAGATGTGGCAGGGTACGGCGAGCAGTACTTC
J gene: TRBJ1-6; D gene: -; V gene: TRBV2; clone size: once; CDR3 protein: CASSWDGGGNSPLHF; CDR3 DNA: TGTGCCAGCAGTTGGGACGGGGGAGGTAATTCACCCCTCCACTTT
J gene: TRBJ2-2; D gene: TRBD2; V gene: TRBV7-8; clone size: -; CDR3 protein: CASSPSGAGVNTGELFF; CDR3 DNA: TGTGCCAGCAGCCCGTCCGGGGCGGGGGTAAACACCGGGGAGCTGTTTTTT
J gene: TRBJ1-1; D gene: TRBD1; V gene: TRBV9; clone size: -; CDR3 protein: CASSPQGGGANTEAFF; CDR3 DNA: TGTGCCAGCAGCCCCCAGGGGGGTGGGGCAAACACTGAAGCTTTCTTT
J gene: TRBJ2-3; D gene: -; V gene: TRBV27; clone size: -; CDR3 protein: CASRPIWGVTDTQYF; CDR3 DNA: TGTGCCAGCCGACCAATTTGGGGCGTCACCGATACGCAGTATTTT
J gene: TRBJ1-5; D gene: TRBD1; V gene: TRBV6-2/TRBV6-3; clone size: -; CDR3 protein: CASSPLRGLDQPQHF; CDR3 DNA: TGTGCCAGCAGCCCTCTCAGGGGGCTGGATCAGCCCCAGCATTTT
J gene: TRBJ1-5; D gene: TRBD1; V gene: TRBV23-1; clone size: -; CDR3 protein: CASSQSVGGLSRSNQPQHF; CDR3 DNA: TGCGCCAGCAGTCAATCGGTAGGGGGCCTGAGTCGTAGCAATCAGCCCCAGCATTTT
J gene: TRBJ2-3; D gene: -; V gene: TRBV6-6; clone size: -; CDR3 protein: CASSALLGTDTQYF; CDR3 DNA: TGTGCCAGCAGTGCACTGTTGGGCACAGATACGCAGTATTTT
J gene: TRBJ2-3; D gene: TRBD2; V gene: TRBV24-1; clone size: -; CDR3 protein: CATSDSRRGGDTQYF; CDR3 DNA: TGTGCCACCAGTGATTCGCGGCGGGGGGGAGATACGCAGTATTTT
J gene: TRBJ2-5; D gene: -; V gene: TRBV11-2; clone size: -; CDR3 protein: CASSLQTGRFQETQYF; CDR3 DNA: TGTGCCAGCAGCTTACAGACAGGAAGATTCCAAGAGACCCAGTACTTC
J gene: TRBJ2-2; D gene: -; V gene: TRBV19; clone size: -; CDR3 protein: CASYEEGRPGELFF; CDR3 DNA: TGTGCCAGTTATGAGGAGGGGCGGCCCGGGGAGCTGTTTTTT
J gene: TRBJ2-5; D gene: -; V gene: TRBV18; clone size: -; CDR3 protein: CASSPTEETQYF; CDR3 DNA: TGTGCCAGCTCACCAACGGAAGAGACCCAGTACTTC
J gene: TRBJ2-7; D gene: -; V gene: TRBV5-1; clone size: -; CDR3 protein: CASSLRRQGIRYYEQYF; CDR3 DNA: TGCGCCAGCAGCTTGAGGCGGCAGGGGATAAGATACTACGAGCAGTACTTC